These 27 T cell receptor beta chains came from one sample sequenced in a study of cytomegalovirus exposure and HLA in healthy donors. This PCR relied on a set of 60 Vbeta primers and 13 Jbeta primers. TCRdb keeps only in-frame clones here, not all; method: immunoSEQ multiplex PCR. The sample lists tens of thousands of clones, 70% to 85% occurring once. The sequenced material came from PBMCs. All receptors derive from a man aged 50-60 years in good health and CMV-seronegative.

This rearrangement joins TRBV12-5 to TRBJ2-1; 14 nucleotides align to TRBD2. V shed 2 bases and J 8 bases; nucleotides not matched to a gene: 5. Germline V CDR1 and CDR2: LGHNT, FRNRAP. The CDR3 covers 16 residues. The CDR3 loop is CASGLLTSGGAYEQFF. CDR3 sequence (DNA): TGTGCTAGTGGTTTGCTGACTAGCGGGGGGGCCTATGAGCAGTTCTTC.

This clone was found once. The chain employs TRBV5-1 and TRBJ1-1; maybe TRBD1 (5 bases). The CDR3 has 13 residues. CDR1 and CDR2 (germline): SGHRS, YFSETQ. Trimming stripped 4 bases from V and 3 bases from J, with 10 bases between. Here the CDR3 reads CASSGGGDTEAFF. DNA of the CDR3: TGCGCCAGCAGCGGCGGGGGGGACACTGAAGCTTTCTTT.

This chain uses TRBV9 with TRBJ1-3; maybe TRBD1 (5 bases). The CDR3 extends over 14 amino acids. V shed 4 bases and J shed 1 base, with 9 bases lying between them. Germline assignment: CDR1 SGDLS and CDR2 YYNGEE. The CDR3 is CASSYQGSGNTIYF. The CDR3 nucleotides are TGTGCCAGCAGCTACCAGGGATCTGGAAACACCATATATTTT.

The chain couples TRBV7-8 to TRBJ2-5, with TRBD1 matching over 7 bases. There are 14 residues in the CDR3. From germline, CDR1 is SGHVS and CDR2 FQNEAQ. V dropped 5 bases and J dropped 4; count of bases not matched to a gene: 7. CDR3 coding DNA: TGTGCCAGCAGCCCACAGGGGTCGGGAGAGACCCAGTACTTC. Translation gives CASSPQGSGETQYF. Variable domain in full (rest from reference TRBV7-8 and TRBJ2-5): GAGVSQSPRYKVAKRGQDVALRCDPISGHVSLFWYQQALGQGPEFLTYFQNEAQLDKSGLPSDRFFAERPEGSVSTLKIQRTQQEDSAVYLCASSPQGSGETQYFGPGTRLLVL.

The chain has TRBV7-8 and TRBJ2-5, with 9 bases matching TRBD1. Germline V CDR1 and CDR2: SGHVS, FQNEAQ. V lost 5 bases and J lost 3; bases outside the gene matches: 10. CDR3 length equals 16 residues. This chain's CDR3 is CASSPGTGRGEETQYF. CDR3 nucleotides: TGTGCCAGCAGCCCAGGGACAGGGCGAGGGGAAGAGACCCAGTACTTC.

This sequence joins TRBV19 and TRBJ2-7, with 8 bases fitting TRBD2. The CDR3 is made up of 15 amino acids. Germline CDR1 and CDR2: LNHDA and SQIVND (reference sequence). Unmatched junction bases numbered 11, after V lost 4 bases and J lost 6 bases. CDR3 sequence reads: CASSTSGGVQGEQYF. CDR3 coding DNA: TGTGCCAGTAGTACCTCGGGGGGGGTCCAAGGCGAGCAGTACTTC.

The rearrangement links TRBV6-1 to TRBJ1-5; D is undetermined. V was trimmed by 1 base and J by 4 bases, leaving 11 bases between them. This CDR3 has 15 residues. CDR1 and CDR2 from the germline V gene are MNHNS and SASEGT. Written as DNA, the CDR3 is TGTGCCAGCAGTGAAGGAGGGAGTCCGAATCAGCCCCAGCATTTT. Amino acids: CASSEGGSPNQPQHF.

The J gene is TRBJ1-4, the V gene TRBV28; TRBD1 matches at 7 bases. J gave up 8 bases and V 5 bases, and 11 bases lay outside the gene matches. CDR1 and CDR2 from the germline V gene are MDHEN and SYDVKM. The CDR3 has 15 residues. For the CDR3, the DNA is TGTGCCAGCAGTCGAACAGGGGCCGGGGAGGAAAAACTGTTTTTT. Its protein product is CASSRTGAGEEKLFF.

The chain uses TRBV4-1 and TRBJ2-3, with TRBD2 matching over 10 bases. CDR3 length equals 18 residues. CDR1 is MGHRA, CDR2 YSYEKL, per germline. V lost 3 bases to trimming and J lost 2 bases; unmatched junction nucleotides: 11. For the CDR3, the DNA is TGCGCCAGCAGCCAGCCCGAGGCTAGCGGGGGCCCCACAGATACGCAGTATTTT. Translated, it gives CASSQPEASGGPTDTQYF.

The chain couples TRBV16 to TRBJ1-2, with D uncertain. The CDR3 covers 14 residues. Germline CDR1 reads KGHSY; CDR2 reads FQNENV. Trimming took off 5 bases at V and 2 bases at J, with 12 bases between the two ends. CDR3 nucleotide sequence: TGTGCCAGCAGCACCGGTCAGGCCAACTATGGCTACACCTTC. Its translation: CASSTGQANYGYTF. Filled out from reference TRBV16 and TRBJ1-2, the complete variable domain reads GEEVAQTPKHLVRGEGQKAKLYCAPIKGHSYVFWYQQVLKNEFKFLISFQNENVFDETGMPKERFSAKCLPNSPCSLEIQATKLEDSAVYFCASSTGQANYGYTFGSGTRLTVV.

The rearrangement links TRBV5-6 to TRBJ1-5; D uncertain. CDR3 length: 13 amino acids. V lost 0 bases to trimming and J lost 6 bases, with 7 bases between them. CDR1 is SGHDT, CDR2 YYEEEE, per germline. The CDR3 DNA is TGTGCCAGCAGCTTGGGGGGAGGTCAGCCCCAGCATTTT. This codes for CASSLGGGQPQHF.

The chain uses TRBV5-1 and TRBJ2-7; D may be TRBD1 (5 bases). The CDR3 extends over 13 amino acids. The V end lost 3 bases, the J end lost 6 bases, and 13 bases lay between the germline ends. The germline CDR1 and CDR2 sequences are SGHRS and YFSETQ. The CDR3 nucleotides are TGCGCCAGCAGCTCGTTCCAGGGTGGCGAGCAGTACTTC. It is translated as CASSSFQGGEQYF. The full variable domain, rest sourced from reference TRBV5-1 and TRBJ2-7, is KAGVTQTPRYLIKTRGQQVTLSCSPISGHRSVSWYQQTPGQGLQFLFEYFSETQRNKGNFPGRFSGRQFSNSRSEMNVSTLELGDSALYLCASSSFQGGEQYFGPGTRLTVT.

The J gene is TRBJ1-3, the V gene TRBV29-1, with D maybe TRBD1 (5 bases). V dropped 7 bases and J dropped 4 bases, with 11 bases sitting between them. CDR3 length equals 12 residues. CDR1 and CDR2 (germline): SQVTM, ANQGSEA. The chain's CDR3 is CSAGDSGNTIYF. DNA of the CDR3: TGCAGCGCCGGGGACTCAGGAAACACCATATATTTT.

The chain carries TRBV6-5 and TRBJ1-2; D might be TRBD1 (5 bases). CDR1 is MNHEY and CDR2 is SVGAGI in the germline V gene. Deletions cut 5 bases from V and 6 bases from J, with 10 bases between. The CDR3 covers 12 residues. The CDR3 loop reads CASSRAGNGYTF. In DNA form, the CDR3 reads TGTGCCAGCAGTAGGGCAGGGAATGGCTACACCTTC.

This clone occurred once. The chain uses TRBV4-1 and TRBJ2-2, with TRBD1 matching 7 bases. The CDR3 has 17 residues. The ends lost 0 bases at V and 0 bases at J; junction bases unmatched: 4. The germline CDR1 and CDR2 sequences are MGHRA and YSYEKL. CDR3 DNA: TGCGCCAGCAGCCAAGATCGGGACAGCGCGAACACCGGGGAGCTGTTTTTT. This translates into CASSQDRDSANTGELFF.

By its share, this clone is medium-sized. The chain employs TRBV4-2 and TRBJ2-4, with unresolved D. This CDR3 spans 17 amino acids. Germline assignment: CDR1 LGHNA and CDR2 YNFKEQ. Trimming left V 0 bases short and J 0 bases short, with 12 bases between. CDR3 sequence (DNA): TGTGCCAGCAGCCAAGAAGGCGGTCTTCTAGCCAAAAACATTCAGTACTTC. It translates to CASSQEGGLLAKNIQYF.

The DNA for the CDR3 is TGCGCCAGCAGCTTGGAGTCAGCGGGGGGCCCCAATGAGCAGTTCTTC. Translation: CASSLESAGGPNEQFF. The rearrangement joins TRBV5-1 to TRBJ2-1; 9 bases fit TRBD2. Losses at the gene ends were 0 bases for V and 6 bases for J; bases not matched to a gene: 7. This CDR3 has 16 residues. Germline V gene sequence: CDR1 SGHRS, CDR2 YFSETQ.

V and J are TRBV29-1 and TRBJ2-3; 8 bases match TRBD1. V was pared by 7 bases and J by 0 bases, with 6 bases of the junction left unmatched. There are 14 residues in the CDR3. Germline CDR1 reads SQVTM; CDR2 reads ANQGSEA. Here the CDR3 reads CSADRGPSTDTQYF. In DNA form, the CDR3 reads TGCAGCGCCGACAGGGGCCCTAGCACAGATACGCAGTATTTT.

The rearrangement uses TRBV19 and TRBJ1-6, with D unresolved. CDR3 length equals 15 residues. V shed 3 bases and J shed 5 bases, with 11 bases lying between them. Germline CDR1 reads LNHDA; CDR2 reads SQIVND (reference sequence). CDR3 bases: TGTGCCAGTAGTATTACGATAGAGGATAATTCACCCCTCCACTTT. Its translation: CASSITIEDNSPLHF. Using reference TRBV19 and TRBJ1-6 for the parts outside the CDR3, the full variable domain is DGGITQSPKYLFRKEGQNVTLSCEQNLNHDAMYWYRQDPGQGLRLIYYSQIVNDFQKGDIAEGYSVSREKKESFPLTVTSAQKNPTAFYLCASSITIEDNSPLHFGNGTRLTVT.

The chain is built from TRBV6-5 and TRBJ2-7; 7 nucleotides match TRBD1. Germline V CDR1 and CDR2: MNHEY, SVGAGI. This CDR3 is 15 amino acids long. V gave up 2 bases and J gave up 5 bases; unmatched junction bases: 9. The CDR3 sequence is CASSYARDRVHEQYF. The CDR3 DNA reads as TGTGCCAGCAGTTACGCCCGAGACAGGGTTCACGAGCAGTACTTC.

CDR3 sequence: CSVAPRQGRGELFF. CDR3 DNA sequence: TGCAGCGTCGCTCCTCGACAGGGCAGGGGGGAGCTGTTTTTT. V and J are TRBV29-1 and TRBJ2-2, with 7 bases identical to TRBD1. Germline V CDR1 and CDR2: SQVTM, ANQGSEA. V lost 6 bases and J lost 8; bases outside the gene matches: 12. This CDR3 spans 14 amino acids.

This chain connects TRBV7-6 to TRBJ2-1; TRBD2 aligns across 8 bases. Trimming at V came to 3 bases and at J to 0 bases, leaving 7 bases not matched to a gene. Germline V gene lookup returns CDR1 SGHVS and CDR2 FNYEAQ. CDR3 length equals 17 residues. In nucleotides, the CDR3 is TGTGCCAGCAGCTTGGCTAGCGGGTATAGCTCCTACAATGAGCAGTTCTTC. Amino acid sequence: CASSLASGYSSYNEQFF.

This rearrangement joins TRBV7-9 to TRBJ2-1; 7 bases line up with TRBD1. V lost 5 bases to trimming and J lost 0 bases; unmatched junction nucleotides: 4. CDR3 length: 15 residues. Germline CDR1 SEHNR, CDR2 FQNEAQ (reference sequence). CDR3 in amino acids: CASSPGQASYNEQFF. DNA for the CDR3: TGTGCCAGCAGCCCTGGACAGGCCTCCTACAATGAGCAGTTCTTC.

The chain is built from TRBV4-1 and TRBJ2-3; 15 bases fit TRBD2. The V segment lost 1 base and the J segment 3 bases; nucleotides outside the gene matches: 5. This CDR3 comprises 18 residues. Per germline, CDR1 MGHRA and CDR2 YSYEKL. CDR3 sequence reads: CASSQVGLAGGGTDTQYF. CDR3 coding DNA: TGCGCCAGCAGCCAAGTGGGACTAGCGGGGGGCGGTACAGATACGCAGTATTTT.

As regards this clone: A junction end diverges from the germline sequence, so it may reflect a read error. The chain recombines TRBV7-2 with TRBJ2-7; 15 bases are shared with TRBD2. The CDR3 loop spans 18 amino acids. Germline CDR1 reads SGHTA; CDR2 reads FQGNSA. CDR3 in amino acids: CASSSGLAGGGSSYGQYF. The CDR3 coding sequence is TGTGCCAGCAGCTCGGGACTAGCGGGGGGTGGAAGCTCCTACGGGCAGTACTTC.

V gene TRBV16 combines with J gene TRBJ2-3; D unclear. The CDR3 is 14 residues long. Trimming took off 2 bases at V and 4 bases at J, with 10 bases between the two ends. CDR1 and CDR2 (germline): KGHSY, FQNENV. The CDR3 loop reads CASSQTFSPDTQYF. For the CDR3, the DNA is TGTGCCAGCAGCCAAACTTTTAGTCCAGATACGCAGTATTTT. Drawing the rest from reference TRBV16 and TRBJ2-3, the complete variable domain is GEEVAQTPKHLVRGEGQKAKLYCAPIKGHSYVFWYQQVLKNEFKFLISFQNENVFDETGMPKERFSAKCLPNSPCSLEIQATKLEDSAVYFCASSQTFSPDTQYFGPGTRLTVL.

This rearrangement joins TRBV2 to TRBJ1-5, with D possibly being TRBD1 (5 bases). The CDR3 is made up of 15 amino acids. V shed 6 bases and J shed 6 bases, with 18 bases lying between them. Germline CDR1 is SNHLY and CDR2 is FYNNEI. Written as DNA, the CDR3 is TGTGCCAGCAGCCTCGTACAGGAGGGGACTCAGCCCCAGCATTTT. Its protein is CASSLVQEGTQPQHF.